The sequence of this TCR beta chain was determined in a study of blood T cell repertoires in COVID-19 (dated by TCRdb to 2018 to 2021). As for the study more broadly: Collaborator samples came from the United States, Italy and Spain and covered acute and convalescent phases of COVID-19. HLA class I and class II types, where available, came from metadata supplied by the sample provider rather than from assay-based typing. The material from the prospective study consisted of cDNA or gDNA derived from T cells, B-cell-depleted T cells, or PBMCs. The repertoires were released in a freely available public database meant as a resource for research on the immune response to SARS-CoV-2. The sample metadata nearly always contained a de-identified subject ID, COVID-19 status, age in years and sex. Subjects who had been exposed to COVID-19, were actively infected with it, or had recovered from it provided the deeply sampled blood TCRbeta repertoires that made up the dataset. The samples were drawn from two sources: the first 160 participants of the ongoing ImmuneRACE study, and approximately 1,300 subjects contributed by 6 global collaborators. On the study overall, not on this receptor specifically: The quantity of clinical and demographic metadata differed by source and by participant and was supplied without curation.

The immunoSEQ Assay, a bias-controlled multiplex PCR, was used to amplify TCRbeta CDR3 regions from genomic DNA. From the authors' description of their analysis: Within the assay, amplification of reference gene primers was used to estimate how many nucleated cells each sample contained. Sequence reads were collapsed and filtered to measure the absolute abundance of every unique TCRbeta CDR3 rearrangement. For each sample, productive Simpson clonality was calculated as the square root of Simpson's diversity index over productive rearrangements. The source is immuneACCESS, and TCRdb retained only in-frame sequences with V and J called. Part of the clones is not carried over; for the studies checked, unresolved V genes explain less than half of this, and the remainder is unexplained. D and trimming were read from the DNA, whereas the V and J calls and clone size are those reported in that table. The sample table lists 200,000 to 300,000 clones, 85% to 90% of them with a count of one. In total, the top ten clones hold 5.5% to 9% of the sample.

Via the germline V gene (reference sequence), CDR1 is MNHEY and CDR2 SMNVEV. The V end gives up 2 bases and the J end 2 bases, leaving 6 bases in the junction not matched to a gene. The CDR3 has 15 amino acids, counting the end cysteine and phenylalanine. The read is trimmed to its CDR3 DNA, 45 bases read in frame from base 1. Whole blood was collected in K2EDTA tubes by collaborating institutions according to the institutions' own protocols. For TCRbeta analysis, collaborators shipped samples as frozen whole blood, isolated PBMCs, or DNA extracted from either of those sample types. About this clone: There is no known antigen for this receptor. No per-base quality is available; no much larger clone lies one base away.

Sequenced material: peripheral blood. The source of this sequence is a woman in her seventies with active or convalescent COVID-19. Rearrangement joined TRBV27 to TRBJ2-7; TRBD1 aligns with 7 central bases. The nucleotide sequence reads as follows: TGTGCCAGCAGTTTAGTAGGGGGCAGCCCCTACGAGCAGTACTTC. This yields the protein CASSLVGGSPYEQYF.